This T cell receptor (beta chain) was found in a study of T cell repertoires in cytomegalovirus infection. Study-level background: From public TCR beta signatures came an indication of both CMV infection and matching HLA type.

Study-level results: Ex vivo responses were dominated by HLA-C-restricted CMV-specific TCR beta clonotypes.

The V segment lost 5 bases and the J segment 4 bases; nucleotides outside the gene matches: 5. This CDR3 has 15 residues. Per germline, CDR1 SGHVS and CDR2 FNYEAQ. TCRdb re-called the reads with MiXCR, one entry per CDR3 protein. The repertoire includes hundreds of thousands of distinct CDR3 sequences, about 33% of them detected once, and around a sixth sits in the top ten. Concerning this clonotype: The antigen is not known.

This chain links TRBV7-6 with TRBJ1-4; 9 bases match TRBD1. The clonotype comes from a human donor in good health (CMV status not recorded). Some clones in this sample may be carry-over from other donors' samples. This specimen was cultured PBMCs, taken from culture after CMV antigen stimulation. CDR3 DNA sequence: TGTGCCAGCAGCCGCGGACAGGGGATTAATGAAAAACTGTTTTTT. Translating it yields CASSRGQGINEKLFF.